These 8 T cell receptor beta chains originate from one sample sequenced in a study of T-cell memory formation after mild COVID-19. In TCRdb, the 5' RACE reads were re-called with MiXCR into one record per CDR3 protein. The sample records under 200,000 distinct CDR3 sequences, around a tenth being singletons. Sequencing was performed on PBMCs or a T cell subset sorted from them (not recorded which). The receptor source for this set is a man aged 18 to 29 who had mild COVID-19 (a few samples of this study predate the infection). Cell type and time point are not known.

This chain's CDR3 is CASSQMGTITGELFF. CDR3 sequence (DNA): TGTGCCAGCAGCCAAATGGGGACCATCACCGGGGAGCTGTTTTTT. The chain links TRBV7-2 to TRBJ2-2; D is possibly TRBD1 or TRBD2 (5 bases each). V was pared by 5 bases and J by 4 bases, with 14 bases between. CDR1 is SGHTA and CDR2 is FQGNSA in the germline V gene. This CDR3 is built from 15 residues.

This clonotype has at least ten counts. This chain joins TRBV7-8 and TRBJ1-5; 9 nucleotides align to TRBD1. Germline CDR1 SGHVS, CDR2 FQNEAQ. V shed 5 bases, J shed 0 bases, and the junction held 11 bases outside the gene matches. The CDR3 spans 18 residues. The CDR3 is CASSPDRGTRYSNQPQHF. As DNA, the CDR3 is TGTGCCAGCAGCCCCGACAGGGGGACCAGATATAGCAATCAGCCCCAGCATTTT.

The genes are TRBV12-3 or TRBV12-4 and TRBJ2-2, with 13 positions matching TRBD2. The V segment lost 6 bases and the J segment 6 bases; nucleotides outside the gene matches: 4. The length of the CDR3 is 15 residues. The CDR3 protein is CASSPGTSGAGELFF. CDR3 nucleotide sequence: TGTGCCAGCAGCCCCGGGACTAGCGGGGCCGGGGAGCTGTTTTTT.

This clonotype was picked up many times. This rearrangement joins TRBV9 to TRBJ2-3, with D unclear. V shed 0 bases and J shed 4 bases, with 15 bases lying between them. The CDR3 has 16 residues. The germline V gene encodes CDR1 SGDLS and CDR2 YYNGEE. The DNA of the CDR3 is TGTGCCAGCAGCGTAGGAGGTGGTCCAAGCTCAGATACGCAGTATTTT. It is translated as CASSVGGGPSSDTQYF.

The chain recombines TRBV2 with TRBJ1-5; D ambiguous. Germline CDR1 SNHLY, CDR2 FYNNEI. The CDR3 extends over 14 amino acids. V was cut by 6 bases and J by 2 bases, with 11 bases left in between. CDR3 residues: CASRVAGGNQPQHF. The CDR3 coding sequence is TGTGCCAGCAGGGTCGCGGGTGGCAATCAGCCCCAGCATTTT.

This clonotype was observed a few times. As DNA, the CDR3 is TGCAGTGCTAGAGATCCGGGACAAAGCACAGATACGCAGTATTTT. Translating it yields CSARDPGQSTDTQYF. This rearrangement joins TRBV20-1 to TRBJ2-3, with D possibly being TRBD1 (6 bases). This CDR3 is built from 15 residues. The V and J ends lost 0 bases and 0 bases respectively, with 10 bases between them. CDR1 and CDR2 from the germline V gene are DFQATT and SNEGSKA (reference sequence).

This clonotype was picked up many times. The chain uses TRBV5-1 and TRBJ2-1; 8 bases line up with TRBD2. With 4 bases clipped from V and 6 bases from J, the junction kept 9 bases outside the gene matches. The CDR3 totals 15 residues. Germline V gene sequence: CDR1 SGHRS, CDR2 YFSETQ. For the CDR3, the DNA is TGCGCCAGCAGCCCCCGGGTGGCGGGGGGCAATGAGCAGTTCTTC. It specifies CASSPRVAGGNEQFF.

This clonotype was seen at least ten times. This rearrangement joins TRBV5-1 to TRBJ2-3; TRBD2 aligns across 9 bases. The ends lost 4 bases at V and 4 bases at J; junction bases unmatched: 7. This CDR3 has 15 residues. Germline V gene lookup returns CDR1 SGHRS and CDR2 YFSETQ. The CDR3 loop reads CASSLAGPGADTQYF. The CDR3 coding sequence is TGCGCCAGCAGCCTAGCGGGGCCGGGTGCAGATACGCAGTATTTT.